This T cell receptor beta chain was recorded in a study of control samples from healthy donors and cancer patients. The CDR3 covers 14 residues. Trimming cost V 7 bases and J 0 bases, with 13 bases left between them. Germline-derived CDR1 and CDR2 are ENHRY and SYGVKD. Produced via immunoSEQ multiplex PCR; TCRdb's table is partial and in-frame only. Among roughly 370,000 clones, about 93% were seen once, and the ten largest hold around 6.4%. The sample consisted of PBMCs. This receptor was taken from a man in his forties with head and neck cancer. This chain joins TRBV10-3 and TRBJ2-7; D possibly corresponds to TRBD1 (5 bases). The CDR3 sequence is CAIKSGQGSYEQYF. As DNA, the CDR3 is TGTGCCATCAAGTCAGGGCAGGGCTCCTACGAGCAGTACTTC.